This TCR beta chain emerged from a study of regulatory T cells in long-lasting Graves disease. Overall study context: Those Graves' patients who were newly diagnosed had been on antithyroid drugs under 3 months.

This clonotype was detected many times. Antigen: not known. Overall study results and limits: Patients with persistent Graves' had lower TCR diversity than newly diagnosed patients.

CDR3 length equals 15 residues. J lost 0 bases, V lost 2 bases, and 4 bases had no gene match. CDR1 and CDR2 from the germline V gene are SGHKS and YYEKEE (reference sequence). Construction of the TCR beta libraries employed iRepertoire HTBI primers in conjunction with Arm-PCR of CDR3 regions. Using its own MiXCR run on the multiplex PCR reads, TCRdb lists one record per CDR3 protein. Of 560,000 or so distinct CDR3 sequences in the sample, more than 15% are singletons; the top ten hold around 12%. The time point was: newly diagnosed GD, antithyroid drugs for less than 3 months. The TCR library was made from RNA that had been extracted from PBMCs in TRIzol. This sample also belongs to another study, concerning T cells in Graves' hyperthyroidism and ophthalmopathy.

The input for sequencing was peripheral blood mononuclear cells (PBMCs), taken at new diagnosis, from a patient treated with antithyroid drugs. The TCR originated in a man younger than 35 with Graves disease. V is TRBV5-5 and J is TRBJ2-7, with 8 bases identical to TRBD1. The DNA for the CDR3 is TGTGCCAGCAGCTTTCGACAGGGGTCCTCCTACGAGCAGTACTTC. Translating gives CASSFRQGSSYEQYF.